This TCR beta chain stems from a study of beta chain features in type 1 diabetes listed by TCRdb under 2018. Regarding the complete study: Mean age, gender distribution, total cell number and subset yield did not differ between patients and healthy donors. Across all samples, fewer than 130 million sorted cells were examined, and cell number per subset correlated strongly with RNA yield. Whereas all 30 or so donors provided naive and central memory subsets, regulatory and stem cell-like memory subsets were isolated from just 8 patients and about eight healthy donors. In the study, recently diagnosed type 1 diabetes patients and matched healthy donors were compared on the TCRB repertoires of their sorted circulating CD4+ T cell subsets. Results the study describes overall, beyond this receptor: Shorter templates might have been favored by PCR, but patient and control samples were amplified and corrected together, so both groups would have been affected equally by any skew. A moderate but significant shortening of TCRB CDR3 length was observed in type 1 diabetes patients in all four CD4+ subsets. Because small numbers of individuals were included in the HLA sub-analyses, any influence of HLA type on TCRB rearrangement was left unresolved. Patients with type 1 diabetes made fewer insertions and deleted more nucleotides at VDJ recombination sites, implying thymic rearrangement abnormalities. Because cDNA was sequenced instead of genomic DNA, activated cells with high expression could be over-represented, although the groups did not differ in activation or CD3 levels. The naive, central memory and regulatory TCRB repertoires appeared to resemble one another more closely among patients than among healthy donors.

Each donor gave one peripheral blood draw, approximately 110 mL on average, collected into heparinised tubes. Naive, central memory, regulatory and stem cell-like memory CD4+ T cells were sorted on a BD FACSAria II using a panel including CD45RO, CCR7, CD25, CD127, CD95 and CD27. All sorted populations exceeded 98% purity. PBMCs were isolated immediately by Lymphoprep density gradient centrifugation and stained directly without culture. So that batch effects would be minimized, each experiment stained and sorted samples in pairs, pairing one healthy donor with one patient. Concerning this clone: The antigen this receptor binds is unknown. No base qualities exist here, and no much larger clone lies one base off it.

The High Capacity cDNA Reverse Transcription Kit was used to reverse transcribe all of the isolated RNA, meaning that expressed TCRB transcripts were what got sequenced. Deep immunoSEQ sequencing was performed on naive, central memory and regulatory T cell samples, with an average of around 3.4 million total reads per sample. Sorted cells were lysed in RLT buffer, and RNA was extracted using DNase-treated RNeasy Micro or Mini kits according to cell number. To prevent cross-contamination, every cell subset was processed on its own, while patient and healthy donor samples were processed together. Using the immunoSEQ multiplex PCR, TCRB sequences were amplified from cDNA into 87-bp fragments spanning the CDR3 region. Amplicons were sequenced on the Illumina HiSeq platform. The paper's data handling went like this. PCR bias was computationally corrected using synthetic template baselines, reads within Hamming distance 2 were collapsed, and singletons that could not be merged were discarded. Reads were aligned to IMGT to assign V, D and J genes, CDR3 length, and insertions or deletions at six rearrangement sites. Clonotype counts were normalized to sorted cell number within each subset before computing true diversity and Gini coefficients with the tcR R package. The overlap coefficient, calculated on TCRB nucleotide sequences, was used to measure repertoire sharing. Out-of-frame TCRB sequences from naive cells were analyzed as a proxy for the pre-selection repertoire. The table was pulled from immuneACCESS by TCRdb, which kept in-frame rearrangements only. Such tables lose some clones; where checked, under half of the loss comes from unresolved V genes, and the rest has no known cause. Clone size and the V and J calls come from that table; the DNA yielded D and trimming. The sample profile shows approximately 380,000 clones; about 14% of them were found once. The ten most abundant clones make up 0.019% of the sample.

CDR1 is given as SGHTA and CDR2 as FQGNSA, both from the germline V gene. Inclusive of the bounding cysteine and phenylalanine, the CDR3 is 16 residues long. The sequence is cut down to CDR3 DNA, 48 bases in frame from base 1. For this chain, trimming is 5 bases at the V end and 4 bases at the J end, and the number of junction bases without a gene match is 13. This receptor chain uses TRBV7-2 and TRBJ2-5, with 7 bases aligning to TRBD2. The TCR originated in a woman younger than 35 in good health. The sequenced sample was naive CD4+ T cells from blood. Sample cell subset or site, as interpreted from the label and publication: true naive CD4+ T cells. The nucleotides read TGTGCCAGCAGCCCCCCGGGAGGAGGAGCCGGAGAGACCCAGTACTTC. Its coded protein is CASSPPGGGAGETQYF.